A single sample is the source of the 3 T cell receptor beta chains below, sequenced in a study of blood T cell repertoires in COVID-19 (dated by TCRdb to 2019 to 2021). Libraries were built with the immunoSEQ multiplex PCR assay. As stored in TCRdb, this immuneACCESS dataset retains in-frame rearrangements with V and J assigned. A fraction of the clones does not appear; measured against another copy, unresolved V genes explain less than half of the discrepancy, and the remainder lacks a known reason. This sample lists approximately 360,000 clones; roughly 90% were detected once. Approximately 1.2% of the sample is held by the ten biggest clonotypes. The sample was peripheral blood. The receptors come from a man in his forties with acute or convalescent COVID-19.

This chain joins TRBV4-2 and TRBJ2-7; 7 nucleotides line up with TRBD1. V trimming: 1 base; J trimming: 3 bases; junction bases outside the gene matches: 3. This CDR3 has 14 residues. Germline V CDR1 and CDR2: LGHNA, YNFKEQ. The CDR3 nucleotides are TGTGCCAGCAGCCAAGTTGACAGGGACTACGAGCAGTACTTC. This codes for CASSQVDRDYEQYF.

The chain uses TRBV7-2 and TRBJ1-1; D is unresolved. Germline V CDR1 and CDR2: SGHTA, FQGNSA. This CDR3 comprises 16 residues. Trimming cost V 0 bases and J 1 base, with 12 bases left between them. CDR3 amino acids: CASSLAPWRTNTEAFF. The CDR3 region has the DNA TGTGCCAGCAGCTTAGCCCCTTGGAGGACGAACACTGAAGCTTTCTTT. The full variable domain, completed using reference TRBV7-2 and TRBJ1-1, is GAGVSQSPSNKVTEKGKDVELRCDPISGHTALYWYRQSLGQGLEFLIYFQGNSAPDKSGLPSDRFSAERTGGSVSTLTIQRTQQEDSAVYLCASSLAPWRTNTEAFFGQGTRLTVV.

In this sample, this clone turned up once. The chain has TRBV7-2 and TRBJ2-7; 9 bases are a match to TRBD1. The ends lost 2 bases at V and 4 bases at J; junction bases unmatched: 9. Per the germline V gene, CDR1 is SGHTA and CDR2 is FQGNSA. This CDR3 region has 16 residues. The CDR3 nucleotides read TGTGCCAGCAGCTTAATATGGGGACAGGGTTTTTACGAGCAGTACTTC. Its translation: CASSLIWGQGFYEQYF.